What follows is one TCR beta chain and its context. This clonotype was counted only a few times. This receptor's antigen is unknown. One base away there is no much larger clone; base qualities are not given. The method was RT-PCR. Sequencing was performed on an Illumina HiSeq 2500. TCRdb redid the processing of the public reads, applying fastp at Q25 and MiXCR, and retained in-frame beta chains. Each entry is one CDR3 protein sequence, shown with its most common DNA and genes. The sample table lists 540,000 or so distinct CDR3 sequences, 10% to 15% of them with a count of one. The top ten hold around 12% of the sample. From cysteine to phenylalanine, the CDR3 is 14 amino acids long. The retained sequence is limited to the CDR3, 42 bases, with the frame set at the first base. Via the germline V gene, CDR1 is SNHLY and CDR2 FYNNEI. Unmatched junction bases come to 2, with V trimmed by 4 bases and J by 2 bases.

The entry originates in a study of response to subunit inactivated influenza vaccine listed by TCRdb under 2018. For the study in its entirety: Deep quantitative T cell receptor repertoire profiling was used in the study to track responses to a trivalent subunit inactivated influenza vaccine.

The research as a whole found: The authors suggested that each seasonal influenza vaccination may recruit only a limited number of new T cells.

The sample's time point label, in plain terms: approximately 40 days after influenza vaccine administration. This sample comprised PBMCs from blood, obtained 40 to 50 days after vaccination. The clonotype was recovered from a man aged 45-65 years who received an inactivated influenza vaccine. Donor details come from another sample of the same person, matched by shared clones. The chain links TRBV2 with TRBJ2-5, with 9 middle bases fitting TRBD1. The nucleotide sequence reads TGTGCCAGCAGTGGACAGGGGGAACAAGAGACCCAGTACTTC. Its protein reads: CASSGQGEQETQYF.